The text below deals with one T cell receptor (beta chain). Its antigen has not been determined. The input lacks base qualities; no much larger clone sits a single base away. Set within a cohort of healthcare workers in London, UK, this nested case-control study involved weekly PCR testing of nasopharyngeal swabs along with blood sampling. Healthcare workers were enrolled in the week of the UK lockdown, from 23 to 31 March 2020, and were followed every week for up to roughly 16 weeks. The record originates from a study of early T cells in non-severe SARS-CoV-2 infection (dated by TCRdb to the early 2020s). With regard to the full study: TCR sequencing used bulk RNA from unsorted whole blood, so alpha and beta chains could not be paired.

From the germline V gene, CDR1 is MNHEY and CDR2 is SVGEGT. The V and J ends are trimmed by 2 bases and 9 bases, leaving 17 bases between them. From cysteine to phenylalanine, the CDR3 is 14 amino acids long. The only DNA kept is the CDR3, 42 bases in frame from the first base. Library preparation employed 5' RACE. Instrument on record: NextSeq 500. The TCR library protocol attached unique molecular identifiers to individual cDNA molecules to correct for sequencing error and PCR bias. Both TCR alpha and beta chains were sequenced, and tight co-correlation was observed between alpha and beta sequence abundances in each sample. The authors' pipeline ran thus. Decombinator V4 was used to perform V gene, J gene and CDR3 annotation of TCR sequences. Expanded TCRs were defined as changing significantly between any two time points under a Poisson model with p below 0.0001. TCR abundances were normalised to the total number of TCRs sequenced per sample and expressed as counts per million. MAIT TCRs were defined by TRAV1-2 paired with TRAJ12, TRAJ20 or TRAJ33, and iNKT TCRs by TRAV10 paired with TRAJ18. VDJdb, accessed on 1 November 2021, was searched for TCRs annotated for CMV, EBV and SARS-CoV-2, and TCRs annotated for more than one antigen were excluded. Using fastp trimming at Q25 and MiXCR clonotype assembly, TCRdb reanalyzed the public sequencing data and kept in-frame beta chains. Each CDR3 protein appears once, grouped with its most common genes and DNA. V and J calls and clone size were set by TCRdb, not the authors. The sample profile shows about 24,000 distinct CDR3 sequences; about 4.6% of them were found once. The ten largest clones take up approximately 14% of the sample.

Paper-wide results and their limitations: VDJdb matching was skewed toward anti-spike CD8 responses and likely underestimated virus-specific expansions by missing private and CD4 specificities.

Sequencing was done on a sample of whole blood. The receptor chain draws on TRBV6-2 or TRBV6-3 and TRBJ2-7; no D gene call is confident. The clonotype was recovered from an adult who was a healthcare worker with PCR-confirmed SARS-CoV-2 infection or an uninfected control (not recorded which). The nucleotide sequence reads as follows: TGTGCCAGCAGTTACGGGCTGGGCTACGACGGGCAGTACTTC. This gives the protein CASSYGLGYDGQYF.